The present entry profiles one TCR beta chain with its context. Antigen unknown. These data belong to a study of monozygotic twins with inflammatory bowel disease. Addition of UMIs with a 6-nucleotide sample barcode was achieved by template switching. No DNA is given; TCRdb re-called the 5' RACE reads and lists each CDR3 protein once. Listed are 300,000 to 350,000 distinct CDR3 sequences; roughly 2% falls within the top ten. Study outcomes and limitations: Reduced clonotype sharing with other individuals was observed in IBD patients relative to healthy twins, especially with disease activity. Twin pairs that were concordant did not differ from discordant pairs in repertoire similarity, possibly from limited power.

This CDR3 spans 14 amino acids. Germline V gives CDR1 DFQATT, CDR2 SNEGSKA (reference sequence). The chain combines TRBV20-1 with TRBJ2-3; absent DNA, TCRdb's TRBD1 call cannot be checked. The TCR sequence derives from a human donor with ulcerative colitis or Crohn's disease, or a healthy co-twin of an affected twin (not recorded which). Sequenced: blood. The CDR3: CSAKEGGVSDTQYF.